A selection of T cell receptor beta chains follows, all from one sample in a study of cytomegalovirus exposure and HLA in healthy donors. TCRdb's copy holds only in-frame clones and misses some; the assay was immunoSEQ multiplex PCR. Of over 55,000 clones listed, roughly 64% are singletons. Sequencing used PBMCs. These receptors originate from a man aged 35-49 years in good health and CMV-seropositive. Each CDR3 is given with its conserved first and last residue. Fields, in order: clone size, D gene, J gene, V gene, CDR3 protein. A D gene is named only where the DNA matches it firmly. Clone size is not always given. Where it is, it says once, few, many or a class for expanded clones.

-,TRBD1,TRBJ2-1,TRBV5-1,CASSSPGGSYNEQFF
few,-,TRBJ2-3,TRBV7-3,CASSLGRDSSTDTQYF
-,TRBD1,TRBJ1-4,TRBV5-1,CASSTGTVEKLFF
-,-,TRBJ1-2,TRBV5-4,CASSLPSQANYGYTF
-,-,TRBJ1-5,TRBV4-2,CASSPPGGQPQHF
few,-,TRBJ2-7,TRBV4-2,CASSQDHRSEQYF
-,TRBD2,TRBJ2-7,TRBV5-4,CASSLGTSVLEQYF
-,-,TRBJ2-7,TRBV27,CASSRAGNSYEQYF
-,TRBD1,TRBJ2-7,TRBV10-3,CAISESMDRGHEQYF
-,-,TRBJ1-5,TRBV4-2,CASSHVDRQNQPQHF
few,TRBD2,TRBJ2-1,TRBV9,CASSTSGSGGEQFF
-,-,TRBJ1-1,TRBV2,CASSLAGVSTEAFF
many,TRBD2,TRBJ2-2,TRBV4-3,CASSPRLAGGPPGGELFF
many,-,TRBJ1-2,TRBV4-1,CASSQAIIGQIYTF
-,TRBD1,TRBJ1-1,TRBV5-1,CASSQGDRGTEAFF
-,TRBD1,TRBJ1-1,TRBV4-1,CASSQDRQGLNTEAFF
-,-,TRBJ1-2,TRBV5-1,CASSRPGLTGYTF
few,-,TRBJ1-1,TRBV28,CASSLDSGGGGAFF
few,TRBD2,TRBJ2-3,TRBV19,CASSYGGGNADTQYF
many,TRBD1,TRBJ2-1,TRBV28,CASRGLIGQGPYNEQFF
-,-,TRBJ2-2,TRBV2,CASSEALRSGELFF
-,TRBD1,TRBJ1-4,TRBV30,CAWSVGQGAANEKLFF
-,TRBD2,TRBJ2-1,TRBV5-1,CASSLAGGKYNEQFF
few,-,TRBJ2-7,TRBV28,CASSPSSYEQYF
-,TRBD2,TRBJ2-7,TRBV2,CASTGGSGSYEQYF
-,TRBD1,TRBJ1-3,TRBV5-1,CASSSTPGQGPISGNTIYF
-,-,TRBJ2-7,TRBV7-2,CASSLEGDWRYEQYF
few,TRBD1,TRBJ1-1,TRBV4-3,CASSQVGQGAEAFF
-,-,TRBJ1-5,TRBV7-9,CASSSDRTYSNQPQHF
-,-,TRBJ1-5,TRBV30,CAWSVGSGQPQHF
-,-,TRBJ1-2,TRBV7-9,CASSPEGGRGYTF
-,TRBD1,TRBJ2-2,TRBV5-1,CASSLTGDTGELFF
-,TRBD2,TRBJ2-7,TRBV5-1,CASSWGLAGASSYEQYF
-,TRBD1,TRBJ1-1,TRBV6-5,CASSYSMTGGMKAFF
-,-,TRBJ2-3,TRBV27,CASSLLAWESTDTQYF
-,-,TRBJ1-5,TRBV6-5,CASSSQQHPNQPQHF
-,TRBD1,TRBJ1-3,TRBV9,CASSATGSSGNTIYF
-,TRBD1,TRBJ2-3,TRBV7-9,CASSFLPGQGRTDTQYF
-,-,TRBJ2-7,TRBV29-1,CSVEVGTDSYEQYF
once,TRBD2,TRBJ2-5,TRBV2,CASSEFPSGGETQYF